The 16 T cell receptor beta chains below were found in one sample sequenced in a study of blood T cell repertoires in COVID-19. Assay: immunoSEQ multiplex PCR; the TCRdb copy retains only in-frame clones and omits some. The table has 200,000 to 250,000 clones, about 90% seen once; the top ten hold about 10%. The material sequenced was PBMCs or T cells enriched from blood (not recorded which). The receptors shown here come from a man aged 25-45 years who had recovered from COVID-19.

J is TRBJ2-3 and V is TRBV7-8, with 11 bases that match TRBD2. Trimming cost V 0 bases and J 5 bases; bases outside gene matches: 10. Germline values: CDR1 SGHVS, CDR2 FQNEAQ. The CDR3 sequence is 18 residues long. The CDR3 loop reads CASSLANRLAGWGDTQYF. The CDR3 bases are TGTGCCAGCAGCTTAGCCAATAGACTAGCGGGGTGGGGAGATACGCAGTATTTT.

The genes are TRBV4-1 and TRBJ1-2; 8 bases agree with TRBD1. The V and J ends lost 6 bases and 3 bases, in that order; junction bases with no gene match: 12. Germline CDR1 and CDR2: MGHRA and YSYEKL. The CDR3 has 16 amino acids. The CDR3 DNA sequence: TGCGCCAGCAGGGATATCAGCAGGGGGCCAGACTATGGCTACACCTTC. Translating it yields CASRDISRGPDYGYTF.

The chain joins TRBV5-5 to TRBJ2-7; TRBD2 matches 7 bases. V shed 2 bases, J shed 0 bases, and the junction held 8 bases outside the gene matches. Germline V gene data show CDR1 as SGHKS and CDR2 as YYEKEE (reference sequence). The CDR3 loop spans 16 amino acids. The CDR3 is CASSFVILANSYEQYF. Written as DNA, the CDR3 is TGTGCCAGCAGCTTCGTTATACTAGCGAACTCCTACGAGCAGTACTTC.

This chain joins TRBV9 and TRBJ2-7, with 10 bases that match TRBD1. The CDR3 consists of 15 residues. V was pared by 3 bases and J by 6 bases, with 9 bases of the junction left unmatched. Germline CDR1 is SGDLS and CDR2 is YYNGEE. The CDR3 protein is CASSARTGGFSEQYF. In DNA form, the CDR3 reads TGTGCCAGCAGCGCCCGGACAGGGGGATTCTCCGAGCAGTACTTC. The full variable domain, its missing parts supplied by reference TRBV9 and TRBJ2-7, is DSGVTQTPKHLITATGQRVTLRCSPRSGDLSVYWYQQSLDQGLQFLIQYYNGEERAKGNILERFSAQQFPDLHSELNLSSLELGDSALYFCASSARTGGFSEQYFGPGTRLTVT.

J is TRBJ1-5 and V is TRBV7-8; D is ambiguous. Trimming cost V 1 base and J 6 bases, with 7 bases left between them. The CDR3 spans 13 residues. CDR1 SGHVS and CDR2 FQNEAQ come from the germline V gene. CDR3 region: CASSLEVAQPQHF. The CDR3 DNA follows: TGTGCCAGCAGCTTAGAGGTAGCTCAGCCCCAGCATTTT.

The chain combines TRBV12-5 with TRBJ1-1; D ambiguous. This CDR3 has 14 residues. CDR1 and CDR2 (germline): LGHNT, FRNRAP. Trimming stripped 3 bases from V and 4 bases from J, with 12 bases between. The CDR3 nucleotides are TGTGCTAGTGGTTTCGGTATTCGTGGCACTGAAGCTTTCTTT. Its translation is CASGFGIRGTEAFF.

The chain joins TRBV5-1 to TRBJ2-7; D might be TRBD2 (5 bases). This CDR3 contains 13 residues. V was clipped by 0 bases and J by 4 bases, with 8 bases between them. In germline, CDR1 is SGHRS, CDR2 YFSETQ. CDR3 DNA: TGCGCCAGCAGCTTGGAGGGCGGGTACGAGCAGTACTTC. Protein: CASSLEGGYEQYF.

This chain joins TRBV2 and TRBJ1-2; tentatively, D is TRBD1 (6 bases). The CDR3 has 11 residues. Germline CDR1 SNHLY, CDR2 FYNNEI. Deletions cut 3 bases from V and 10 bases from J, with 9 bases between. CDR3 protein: CASSDRGAYTF. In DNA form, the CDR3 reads TGTGCCAGCAGTGATCGGGGGGCCTACACCTTC.

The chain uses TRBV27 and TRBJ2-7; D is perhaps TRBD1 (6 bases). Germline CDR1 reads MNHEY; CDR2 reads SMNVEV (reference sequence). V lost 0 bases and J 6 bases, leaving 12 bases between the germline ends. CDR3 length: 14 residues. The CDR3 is CASSLSIRGVEQYF. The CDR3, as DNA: TGTGCCAGCAGTTTATCGATCAGGGGTGTCGAGCAGTACTTC.

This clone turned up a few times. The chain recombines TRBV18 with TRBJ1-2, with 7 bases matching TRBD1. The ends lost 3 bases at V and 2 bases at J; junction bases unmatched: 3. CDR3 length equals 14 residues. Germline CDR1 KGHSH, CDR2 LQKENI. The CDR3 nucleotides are TGTGCCAGCTCACCGGAGGGACAGAACTATGGCTACACCTTC. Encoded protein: CASSPEGQNYGYTF.

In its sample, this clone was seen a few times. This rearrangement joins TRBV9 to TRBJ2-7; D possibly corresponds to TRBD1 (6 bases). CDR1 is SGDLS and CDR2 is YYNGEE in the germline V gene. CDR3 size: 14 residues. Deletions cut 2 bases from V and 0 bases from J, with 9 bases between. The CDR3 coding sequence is TGTGCCAGCAGCGTCCGGGACATCTCCTACGAGCAGTACTTC. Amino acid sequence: CASSVRDISYEQYF.

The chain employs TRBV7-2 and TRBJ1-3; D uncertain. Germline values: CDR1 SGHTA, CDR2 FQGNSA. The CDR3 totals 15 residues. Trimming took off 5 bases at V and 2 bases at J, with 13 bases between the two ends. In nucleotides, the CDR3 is TGTGCCAGCAGCGGCGCGGGGATTACTGGAAACACCATATATTTT. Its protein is CASSGAGITGNTIYF.

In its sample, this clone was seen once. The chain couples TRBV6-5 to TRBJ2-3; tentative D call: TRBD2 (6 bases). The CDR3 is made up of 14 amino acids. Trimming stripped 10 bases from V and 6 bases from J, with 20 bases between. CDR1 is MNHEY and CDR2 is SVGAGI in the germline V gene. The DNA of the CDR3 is TGTGCCACCCGGGGCATTAGCGGTAGGGATACGCAGTATTTT. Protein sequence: CATRGISGRDTQYF.

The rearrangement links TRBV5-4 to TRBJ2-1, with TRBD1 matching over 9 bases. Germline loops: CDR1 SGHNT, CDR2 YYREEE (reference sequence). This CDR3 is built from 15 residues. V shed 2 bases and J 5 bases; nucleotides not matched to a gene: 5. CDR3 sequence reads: CASSFSGTGNNEQFF. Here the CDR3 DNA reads TGTGCCAGCAGCTTCTCCGGGACAGGGAACAATGAGCAGTTCTTC. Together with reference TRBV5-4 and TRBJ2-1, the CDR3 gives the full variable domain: ETGVTQSPTHLIKTRGQQVTLRCSSQSGHNTVSWYQQALGQGPQFIFQYYREEENGRGNFPPRFSGLQFPNYSSELNVNALELDDSALYLCASSFSGTGNNEQFFGPGTRLTVL.

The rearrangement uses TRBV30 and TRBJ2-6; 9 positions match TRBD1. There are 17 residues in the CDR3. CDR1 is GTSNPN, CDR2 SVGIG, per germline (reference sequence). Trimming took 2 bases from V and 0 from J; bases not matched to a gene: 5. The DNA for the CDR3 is TGTGCCTGGAGTACCGGACAGGGGAACTCTGGGGCCAACGTCCTGACTTTC. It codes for CAWSTGQGNSGANVLTF.

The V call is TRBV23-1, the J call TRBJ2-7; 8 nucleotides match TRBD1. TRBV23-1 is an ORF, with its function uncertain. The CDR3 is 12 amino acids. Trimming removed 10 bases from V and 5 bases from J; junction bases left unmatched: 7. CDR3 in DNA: TGCGCCACCCAGGACAGGGAGCACGAGCAGTACTTC. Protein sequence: CATQDREHEQYF.